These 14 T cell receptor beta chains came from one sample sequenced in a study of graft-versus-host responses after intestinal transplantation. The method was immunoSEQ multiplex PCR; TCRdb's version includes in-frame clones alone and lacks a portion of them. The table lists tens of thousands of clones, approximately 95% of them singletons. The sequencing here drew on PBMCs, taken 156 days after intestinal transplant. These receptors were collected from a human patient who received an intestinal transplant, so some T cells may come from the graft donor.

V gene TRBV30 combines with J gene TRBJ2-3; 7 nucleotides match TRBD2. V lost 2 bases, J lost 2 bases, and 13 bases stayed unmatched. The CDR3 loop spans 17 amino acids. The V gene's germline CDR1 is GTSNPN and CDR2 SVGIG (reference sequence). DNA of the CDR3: TGTGCCTGGAGTACCGGGGTTCTTGCGGGGGTCACAGATACGCAGTATTTT. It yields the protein CAWSTGVLAGVTDTQYF.

CDR3 region: CASSLIGQNYEQYF. As DNA, the CDR3 is TGTGCCAGCAGCTTAATTGGACAGAACTACGAGCAGTACTTC. The gene calls are TRBV7-2 and TRBJ2-7, with TRBD1 as a possible D gene (6 bases). Trimming shortened V by 2 bases and J by 3 bases, and 11 bases separated the two germline ends. The CDR3 runs to 14 residues. Germline V gene data show CDR1 as SGHTA and CDR2 as FQGNSA. Based on the CDR3 plus reference TRBV7-2 and TRBJ2-7, the full variable domain is GAGVSQSPSNKVTEKGKDVELRCDPISGHTALYWYRQSLGQGLEFLIYFQGNSAPDKSGLPSDRFSAERTGGSVSTLTIQRTQQEDSAVYLCASSLIGQNYEQYFGPGTRLTVT.

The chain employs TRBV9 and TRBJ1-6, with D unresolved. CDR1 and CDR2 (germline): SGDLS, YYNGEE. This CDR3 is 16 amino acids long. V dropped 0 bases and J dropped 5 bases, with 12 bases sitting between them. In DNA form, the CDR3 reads TGTGCCAGCAGCGTAGCTTCGGGCATGGATAATTCACCCCTCCACTTT. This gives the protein CASSVASGMDNSPLHF.

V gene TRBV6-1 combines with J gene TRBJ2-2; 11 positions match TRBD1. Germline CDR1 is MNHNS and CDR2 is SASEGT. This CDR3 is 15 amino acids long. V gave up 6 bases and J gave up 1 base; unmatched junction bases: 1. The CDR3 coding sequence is TGTGCCAGCAGGGGGACAGGGGGGAACACCGGGGAGCTGTTTTTT. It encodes CASRGTGGNTGELFF.

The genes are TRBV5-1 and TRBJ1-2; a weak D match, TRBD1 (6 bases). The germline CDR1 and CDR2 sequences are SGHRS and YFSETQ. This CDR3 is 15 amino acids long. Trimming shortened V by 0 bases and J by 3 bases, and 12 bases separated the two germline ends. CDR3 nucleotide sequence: TGCGCCAGCAGCTTGGTAGGGGACACCCACTATGGCTACACCTTC. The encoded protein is CASSLVGDTHYGYTF.

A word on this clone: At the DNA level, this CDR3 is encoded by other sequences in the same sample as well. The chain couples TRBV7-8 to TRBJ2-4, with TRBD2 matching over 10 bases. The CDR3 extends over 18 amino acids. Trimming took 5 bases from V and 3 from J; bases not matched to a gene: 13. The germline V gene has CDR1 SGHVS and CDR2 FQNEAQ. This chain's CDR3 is CASSTLAGDDQVKNIQYF. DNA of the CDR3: TGTGCCAGCAGCACCCTAGCGGGAGATGACCAAGTCAAAAACATTCAGTACTTC.

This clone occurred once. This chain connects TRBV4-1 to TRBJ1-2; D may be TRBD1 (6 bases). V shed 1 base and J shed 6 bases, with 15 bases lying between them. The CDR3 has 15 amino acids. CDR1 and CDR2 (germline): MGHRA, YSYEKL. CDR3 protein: CASSQGGGGGDGYTF. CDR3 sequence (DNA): TGCGCCAGCAGCCAAGGCGGTGGGGGCGGAGATGGCTACACCTTC.

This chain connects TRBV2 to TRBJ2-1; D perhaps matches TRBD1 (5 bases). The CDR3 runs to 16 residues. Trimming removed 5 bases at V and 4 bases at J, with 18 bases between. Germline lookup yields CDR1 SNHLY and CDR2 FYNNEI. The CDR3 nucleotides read TGTGCCAGCAGTACCCTAGGATTAGGGGCTTACAATGAGCAGTTCTTC. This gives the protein CASSTLGLGAYNEQFF.

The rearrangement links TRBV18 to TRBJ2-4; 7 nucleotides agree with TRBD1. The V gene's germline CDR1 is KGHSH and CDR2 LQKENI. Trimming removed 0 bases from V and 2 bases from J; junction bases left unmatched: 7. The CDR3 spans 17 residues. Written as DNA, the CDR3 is TGTGCCAGCTCACCACCAGAGGGGGCCTACCCCAAAAACATTCAGTACTTC. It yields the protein CASSPPEGAYPKNIQYF.

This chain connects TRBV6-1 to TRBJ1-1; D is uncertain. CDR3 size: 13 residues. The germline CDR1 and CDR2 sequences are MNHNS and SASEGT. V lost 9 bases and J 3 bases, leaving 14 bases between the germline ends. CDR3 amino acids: CASHSRVDTEAFF. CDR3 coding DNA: TGTGCCAGTCATTCCCGGGTGGACACTGAAGCTTTCTTT.

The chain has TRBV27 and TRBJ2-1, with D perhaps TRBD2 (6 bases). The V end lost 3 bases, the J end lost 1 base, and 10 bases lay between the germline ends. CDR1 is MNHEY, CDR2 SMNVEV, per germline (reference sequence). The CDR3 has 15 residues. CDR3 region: CASSFGRGSYNEQFF. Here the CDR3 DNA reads TGTGCCAGCAGTTTCGGGAGAGGGTCCTACAATGAGCAGTTCTTC.

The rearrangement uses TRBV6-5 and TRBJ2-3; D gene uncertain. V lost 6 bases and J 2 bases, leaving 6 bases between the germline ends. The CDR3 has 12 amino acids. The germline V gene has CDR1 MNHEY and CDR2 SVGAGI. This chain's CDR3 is CASSLTTDTQYF. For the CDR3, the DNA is TGTGCCAGCAGCCTCACCACAGATACGCAGTATTTT.

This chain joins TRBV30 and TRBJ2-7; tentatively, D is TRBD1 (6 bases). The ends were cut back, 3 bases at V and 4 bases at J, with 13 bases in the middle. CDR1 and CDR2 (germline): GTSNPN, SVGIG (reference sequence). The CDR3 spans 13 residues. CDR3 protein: CAWRVAGAYEQYF. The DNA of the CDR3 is TGTGCCTGGAGAGTAGCAGGGGCTTACGAGCAGTACTTC. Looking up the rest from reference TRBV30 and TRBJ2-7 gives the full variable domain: SQTIHQWPATLVQPVGSPLSLECTVEGTSNPNLYWYRQAAGRGLQLLFYSVGIGQISSEVPQNLSASRPQDRQFILSSKKLLLSDSGFYLCAWRVAGAYEQYFGPGTRLTVT.

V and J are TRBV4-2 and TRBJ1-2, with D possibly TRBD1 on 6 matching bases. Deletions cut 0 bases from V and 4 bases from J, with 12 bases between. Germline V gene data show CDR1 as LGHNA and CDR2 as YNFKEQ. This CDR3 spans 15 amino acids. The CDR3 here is CASSQEKGVFYGYTF. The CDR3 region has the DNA TGTGCCAGCAGCCAAGAAAAGGGGGTCTTCTATGGCTACACCTTC.